Listed here are 2 T cell receptor beta chains from one sample, sequenced in a study of blood T cell repertoires in COVID-19. Here immunoSEQ multiplex PCR was the method, and the copy in TCRdb shows in-frame clones only, minus some. The sample lists approximately 330,000 clones, 80% to 90% seen once, with roughly 4.2% in the top ten. Sequencing was carried out using PBMCs or T cells enriched from blood (not recorded which). Receptor source: a woman in her forties with acute COVID-19.

The J gene is TRBJ2-7, the V gene TRBV5-1; TRBD2 matches at 11 bases. CDR1 SGHRS and CDR2 YFSETQ come from the germline V gene. This CDR3 is built from 13 residues. J lost 3 bases, V lost 10 bases, and 6 bases had no gene match. The CDR3 here is CAGGLAERYEQYF. In DNA, the CDR3 is TGCGCCGGGGGACTAGCGGAGCGCTACGAGCAGTACTTC.

V gene TRBV6-5 combines with J gene TRBJ1-1; D may be TRBD1 (5 bases). Germline V gives CDR1 MNHEY, CDR2 SVGAGI. The CDR3 length is 12 residues. Trimming took off 5 bases at V and 3 bases at J, with 7 bases between the two ends. CDR3 sequence: CASSRGDTEAFF. DNA for the CDR3: TGTGCCAGCAGTCGGGGGGACACTGAAGCTTTCTTT.